The rows below give T cell receptor beta chains drawn from one sample of a study of blood T cell repertoires in COVID-19. Clones were sequenced by immunoSEQ multiplex PCR, and TCRdb holds only the in-frame ones, with some missing. The data hold 130,000 to 150,000 clones, with around nine tenths observed a single time. The sequenced material came from peripheral blood. The receptors come from a woman aged 45-60 years with active or convalescent COVID-19. Both conserved end residues are part of each CDR3. Fields, in order: J gene, D gene, clone size, V gene, CDR3 DNA, CDR3 protein. A D gene is named only where the DNA matches it firmly. Size is stated for part of the rows, as once, few or many counts, or as a class when the clone is expanded.

j_call: TRBJ2-7; d_call: NA; clone_size: NA; v_call: TRBV5-4; cdr3_nt: TGTGCCAGCAGCTTGGATTCGGACGGACAGAGGTACTTC; cdr3_aa: CASSLDSDGQRYF
j_call: TRBJ1-1; d_call: NA; clone_size: NA; v_call: TRBV29-1; cdr3_nt: TGCAGCGGAGCTCCTGAAGCTTTCTTT; cdr3_aa: CSGAPEAFF
j_call: TRBJ1-5; d_call: TRBD1; clone_size: NA; v_call: TRBV19; cdr3_nt: TGTGCCAGTACCACATCCCCGGCCAGGGGGTACGGACCCCAGCATTTT; cdr3_aa: CASTTSPARGYGPQHF
j_call: TRBJ2-2; d_call: TRBD2; clone_size: NA; v_call: TRBV7-6; cdr3_nt: TGTGCCAGCAGCCCGGGACTAGCGGCAAGCACCGGGGAGCTGTTTTTT; cdr3_aa: CASSPGLAASTGELFF
j_call: TRBJ1-4; d_call: NA; clone_size: NA; v_call: TRBV2; cdr3_nt: TGTGCCAGCAGTGAGGAGGGATTAAATGAAAAACTGTTTTTT; cdr3_aa: CASSEEGLNEKLFF
j_call: TRBJ2-1; d_call: TRBD2; clone_size: NA; v_call: TRBV11-2; cdr3_nt: TGTGCCAGCAGCCAGACTAGCGGGGGATTAAATGAGCAGTTCTTC; cdr3_aa: CASSQTSGGLNEQFF
j_call: TRBJ2-3; d_call: NA; clone_size: NA; v_call: TRBV25-1; cdr3_nt: TGTGCCAGCAGTGAACCCTCGAGCGGGACAGATACGCAGTATTTT; cdr3_aa: CASSEPSSGTDTQYF
j_call: TRBJ2-1; d_call: NA; clone_size: NA; v_call: TRBV5-4; cdr3_nt: TGTGCCAGCAGCTTGGTACCAAAGGGGGGGCTCTACAATGAGCAGTTCTTC; cdr3_aa: CASSLVPKGGLYNEQFF
j_call: TRBJ2-7; d_call: TRBD1; clone_size: once; v_call: TRBV7-2; cdr3_nt: TGTGCCAGCAGCTTAGAAACAGGGGGCTACGAGCAGTACTTC; cdr3_aa: CASSLETGGYEQYF
j_call: TRBJ2-7; d_call: TRBD1; clone_size: NA; v_call: TRBV5-1; cdr3_nt: TGCGCCAGCAGTTTACAGGGGGCGTCCGAGCAGTACTTC; cdr3_aa: CASSLQGASEQYF
j_call: TRBJ1-3; d_call: TRBD1; clone_size: NA; v_call: TRBV7-6; cdr3_nt: TGTGCCAGCAGCTTAGCAACAGGGGCTGGAAACACCATATATTTT; cdr3_aa: CASSLATGAGNTIYF
j_call: TRBJ2-7; d_call: NA; clone_size: NA; v_call: TRBV7-6; cdr3_nt: TGTGCCAGCAGCCCAACTATCCTCGAGCAGTACTTC; cdr3_aa: CASSPTILEQYF
j_call: TRBJ1-2; d_call: NA; clone_size: NA; v_call: TRBV5-1; cdr3_nt: TGCGCCAGCAGCCCGGACAGCCTCTATGGCTACACCTTC; cdr3_aa: CASSPDSLYGYTF
j_call: TRBJ2-7; d_call: NA; clone_size: NA; v_call: TRBV11-1; cdr3_nt: TGTGCCAGCAGCTTAAGGGGAAGGGGCGAGCAGTACTTC; cdr3_aa: CASSLRGRGEQYF
j_call: TRBJ1-6; d_call: TRBD1; clone_size: NA; v_call: TRBV11-2; cdr3_nt: TGTGCCAGCAGCTCGACAGGGGGCAAGGGTTCACCCCTCCACTTT; cdr3_aa: CASSSTGGKGSPLHF
j_call: TRBJ1-2; d_call: TRBD1; clone_size: NA; v_call: TRBV9; cdr3_nt: TGTGCCAGCAGCGTGGAAGGGGGCGGTGGTGGCTACACCTTC; cdr3_aa: CASSVEGGGGGYTF
j_call: TRBJ2-3; d_call: NA; clone_size: NA; v_call: TRBV6-6; cdr3_nt: TGTGCCAGCAGTTATCCTAGCACAGATACGCAGTATTTT; cdr3_aa: CASSYPSTDTQYF
j_call: TRBJ1-3; d_call: NA; clone_size: NA; v_call: TRBV30; cdr3_nt: TGTGCCTGGGGGGCAGGGGATGGAAACACCATATATTTT; cdr3_aa: CAWGAGDGNTIYF
j_call: TRBJ1-2; d_call: TRBD1; clone_size: few; v_call: TRBV9; cdr3_nt: TGTGCCAGCAGCGATAACGAGTTAGGGGGCAGGGTCTATGGCTACACCTTC; cdr3_aa: CASSDNELGGRVYGYTF
j_call: TRBJ1-3; d_call: NA; clone_size: NA; v_call: TRBV5-1; cdr3_nt: TGCGCCAGCAGCCTGGGGGCCGATGGAAACACCATATATTTT; cdr3_aa: CASSLGADGNTIYF
j_call: TRBJ1-1; d_call: NA; clone_size: NA; v_call: TRBV14; cdr3_nt: TGTGCCAGCAGCCGAGGGCTTGCGGGCACTGAAGCTTTCTTT; cdr3_aa: CASSRGLAGTEAFF
j_call: TRBJ2-7; d_call: NA; clone_size: NA; v_call: TRBV29-1; cdr3_nt: TGCAGCGTTGAAACAGGACGGCGACCGAGCTACGAGCAGTACTTC; cdr3_aa: CSVETGRRPSYEQYF
j_call: TRBJ1-5; d_call: NA; clone_size: NA; v_call: TRBV6-6; cdr3_nt: TGTGCCAGCAGGGCTCGTTTACAGAGCAGCAATCAGCCCCAGCATTTT; cdr3_aa: CASRARLQSSNQPQHF
j_call: TRBJ2-3; d_call: NA; clone_size: NA; v_call: TRBV24-1; cdr3_nt: TGTGCCACCAGTTTAGCGGATACGCAGTATTTT; cdr3_aa: CATSLADTQYF
j_call: TRBJ1-2; d_call: TRBD1; clone_size: NA; v_call: TRBV10-3; cdr3_nt: TGTGCCACCAGACAGGGGACGGATGGCTACACCTTC; cdr3_aa: CATRQGTDGYTF
j_call: TRBJ2-2; d_call: TRBD1; clone_size: NA; v_call: TRBV5-4; cdr3_nt: TGTGCCAGCAGCAGGGACAGGGCCGTCACCGGGGAGCTGTTTTTT; cdr3_aa: CASSRDRAVTGELFF
j_call: TRBJ2-7; d_call: TRBD1; clone_size: NA; v_call: TRBV5-4; cdr3_nt: TGTGCCAGCAGCTTTACAGGGGGAGGTCGGTACGAGCAGTACTTC; cdr3_aa: CASSFTGGGRYEQYF
j_call: TRBJ2-7; d_call: TRBD1; clone_size: NA; v_call: TRBV19; cdr3_nt: TGTGCCAGTAGTATGGAGGGACAGGGGATCCACGAGCAGTACTTC; cdr3_aa: CASSMEGQGIHEQYF
j_call: TRBJ2-7; d_call: TRBD2; clone_size: NA; v_call: TRBV29-1; cdr3_nt: TGCAGCGTCGCTGCTAGCGGGGCTTACGAGCAGTACTTC; cdr3_aa: CSVAASGAYEQYF
j_call: TRBJ1-4; d_call: NA; clone_size: NA; v_call: TRBV19; cdr3_nt: TGTGCCAGTAGTGCCCCTAACCGACGGGGGGCAGGTGAAAAACTGTTTTTT; cdr3_aa: CASSAPNRRGAGEKLFF